The 14 T cell receptor beta chains listed next were all sequenced from one sample in a study of shared clonotypes between healthy human individuals. Sequencing used immunoSEQ multiplex PCR; TCRdb keeps in-frame clones, though not all of them. The sample includes approximately 720,000 clones, about three quarters of them seen just once. Sequenced sample: memory CD4+ T cells sorted from blood. The subset here: CD45RA-negative fraction. Receptors were obtained from a woman younger than 45 in good health.

This sequence joins TRBV5-4 and TRBJ2-1, with TRBD2 matching over 16 bases. Looked up from germline, CDR1 is SGHNT and CDR2 is YYREEE (reference sequence). CDR3 length equals 19 residues. With 4 bases clipped from V and 15 bases from J, the junction kept 22 bases outside the gene matches. The CDR3 DNA follows: TGTGCCAGCAGCGGAAAACCGGGACTAGCGGGAGGGCCCTCTTATCGTTGGTTCTTC. Translated, it gives CASSGKPGLAGGPSYRWFF.

V and J are TRBV2 and TRBJ2-5, with 9 bases lining up with TRBD1. Per the germline V gene, CDR1 is SNHLY and CDR2 is FYNNEI. This CDR3 spans 15 amino acids. Trimming at V came to 4 bases and at J to 4 bases, leaving 7 bases not matched to a gene. The CDR3 is CASSAEQGAIETQYF. CDR3 coding DNA: TGTGCCAGCAGTGCCGAACAGGGGGCCATAGAGACCCAGTACTTC.

The CDR3 loop is CASSKIVWDRGRSNYGYTF. Here the CDR3 DNA reads TGCGCCAGCAGTAAGATTGTTTGGGACAGGGGGCGTTCTAACTATGGCTACACCTTC. The chain couples TRBV10-2 to TRBJ1-2, with 12 bases fitting TRBD1. The junction had 13 bases not matched to a gene; V was cut back by 5 bases and J by 0 bases. The germline gives CDR1 WSHSY, CDR2 SAAADI. The CDR3 totals 19 residues.

The CDR3 reads CATSSLAGGYNEQFF. CDR3 DNA sequence: TGTGCCACCAGCAGTCTAGCGGGAGGATACAATGAGCAGTTCTTC. V usage is TRBV15 and J usage is TRBJ2-1; 11 positions agree with TRBD2. Germline loops: CDR1 LNHNV, CDR2 YYDKDF (reference sequence). V dropped 3 bases and J dropped 4; count of bases not matched to a gene: 2. This CDR3 region has 15 residues.

The V call is TRBV6-1, the J call TRBJ2-1, with D unresolved. The CDR3 covers 11 residues. Germline CDR1 MNHNS, CDR2 SASEGT. V lost 2 bases, J lost 9 bases, and 5 bases lay in between. CDR3 DNA: TGTGCCAGCAGTGAACGCCGTGAGCAGTTCTTC. It is translated as CASSERREQFF.

This rearrangement joins TRBV4-1 to TRBJ1-1, with 11 bases lining up with TRBD1. The CDR3 consists of 17 residues. The germline V gene encodes CDR1 MGHRA and CDR2 YSYEKL. The trim removed 4 bases at V and 2 bases at J, leaving 9 bases unmatched. CDR3 residues: CASSRGQGANINTEAFF. The CDR3 nucleotides read TGCGCCAGCAGCCGAGGACAGGGGGCCAACATAAACACTGAAGCTTTCTTT.

The table lists this clone with many counts. The chain couples TRBV27 to TRBJ2-6; 12 nucleotides line up with TRBD1. The junction had 9 bases not matched to a gene; V was cut back by 10 bases and J by 2 bases. This CDR3 region has 17 residues. CDR1 MNHEY and CDR2 SMNVEV come from the germline V gene (reference sequence). This CDR3 is CATQEGTGGPGANVLTF. In DNA, the CDR3 is TGTGCCACCCAGGAAGGGACAGGGGGCCCTGGGGCCAACGTCCTGACTTTC.

This sequence joins TRBV18 and TRBJ1-1, with D unclear. Trimming cost V 8 bases and J 5 bases, with 12 bases left between them. Looked up from germline, CDR1 is KGHSH and CDR2 is LQKENI. The CDR3 has 12 amino acids. CDR3 sequence: CASRREVTEAFF. The CDR3 region has the DNA TGTGCCAGCCGACGGGAGGTGACTGAAGCTTTCTTT. Based on the CDR3 plus reference TRBV18 and TRBJ1-1, the full variable domain is NAGVMQNPRHLVRRRGQEARLRCSPMKGHSHVYWYRQLPEEGLKFMVYLQKENIIDESGMPKERFSAEFPKEGPSILRIQQVVRGDSAAYFCASRREVTEAFFGQGTRLTVV.

V usage is TRBV7-6 and J usage is TRBJ2-7, with D tentatively TRBD1 or TRBD2 (5 bases each). The V end was cut by 6 bases, the J end by 0 bases, with 18 bases between. Per the germline V gene, CDR1 is SGHVS and CDR2 is FNYEAQ. CDR3 length: 16 amino acids. The CDR3 here is CASSSTVRGDSYEQYF. The DNA for the CDR3 is TGTGCCAGCAGTTCCACCGTGAGGGGCGACTCCTACGAGCAGTACTTC.

The chain recombines TRBV7-7 with TRBJ2-3, with D perhaps TRBD1 (6 bases). Germline values: CDR1 SSHAT, CDR2 FNYEAQ (reference sequence). V lost 4 bases, J lost 6 bases, and 14 bases lay in between. This CDR3 spans 14 amino acids. CDR3 residues: CASSSHTGLDTQYF. CDR3 DNA: TGTGCCAGCAGCTCCCACACAGGGTTGGATACGCAGTATTTT.

The J gene is TRBJ2-2, the V gene TRBV6-1; D perhaps matches TRBD2 (7 bases). V was shortened by 10 bases and J by 2 bases, with 17 bases between the two germline ends. The CDR3 has 15 residues. Germline CDR1 reads MNHNS; CDR2 reads SASEGT. This chain's CDR3 is CAIPPGGRNTGELFF. As DNA, the CDR3 is TGTGCCATACCTCCCGGGGGGCGCAACACCGGGGAGCTGTTTTTT.

The J gene is TRBJ2-6, the V gene TRBV5-4; D not certain. The V gene's germline CDR1 is SGHNT and CDR2 YYREEE (reference sequence). CDR3 length: 15 amino acids. V was trimmed by 4 bases and J by 1 base, leaving 9 bases between them. CDR3 DNA sequence: TGTGCCAGCAGCCCAACCCCGTCTGGGGCCAACGTCCTGACTTTC. Its protein product is CASSPTPSGANVLTF.

This chain uses TRBV10-1 with TRBJ2-5, with D hard to call. Deletions cut 3 bases from V and 0 bases from J, with 8 bases between. Germline lookup yields CDR1 WNHNN and CDR2 SYGVQD (reference sequence). The CDR3 extends over 14 amino acids. CDR3 protein: CASSDGSYQETQYF. The CDR3 bases are TGCGCCAGCAGTGACGGTTCGTACCAAGAGACCCAGTACTTC.

This clone was recorded only once. A far more abundant clone sits one base away, making this likely a read error. V is TRBV5-1 and J is TRBJ1-5, with a possible D match to TRBD1 (6 bases). The CDR3 length is 14 residues. Trimming pared 4 bases from V and 0 bases from J, leaving 8 bases between. CDR1 SGHRS and CDR2 YFSETQ come from the germline V gene. CDR3: CASSPDSSNQPQHF. CDR3 sequence (DNA): TGCGCCAGCAGCCCGGACAGTAGCAATCAGCCCCAGCATTTT.